This TCR beta chain originates from a study of blood T cell repertoires in COVID-19. Study-level information: The United States, Italy and Spain were the sources of the acute and convalescent COVID-19 samples. PBMCs, B-cell-depleted T cells, or T cells provided the cDNA or gDNA that made up the material.

V was shortened by 5 bases and J by 0 bases, with 13 bases between the two germline ends. The CDR3 sequence is 15 residues long. Germline assignment: CDR1 SGHVS and CDR2 FQNEAQ. Sequencing used immunoSEQ multiplex PCR; TCRdb keeps in-frame clones, though not all of them. The top ten hold about 5% of the sample, which has under 85,000 clones, about 86% seen once. The V call is TRBV7-8, the J call TRBJ1-1; D remains unclear. Sequencing input: peripheral blood. This sequence was found in a man aged 45 to 65 with active COVID-19. The CDR3 DNA is TGTGCCAGCAGCCCGGGTGGCCTCATGAACACTGAAGCTTTCTTT. Translation gives CASSPGGLMNTEAFF. The full variable domain, its missing parts supplied by reference TRBV7-8 and TRBJ1-1, is GAGVSQSPRYKVAKRGQDVALRCDPISGHVSLFWYQQALGQGPEFLTYFQNEAQLDKSGLPSDRFFAERPEGSVSTLKIQRTQQEDSAVYLCASSPGGLMNTEAFFGQGTRLTVV.